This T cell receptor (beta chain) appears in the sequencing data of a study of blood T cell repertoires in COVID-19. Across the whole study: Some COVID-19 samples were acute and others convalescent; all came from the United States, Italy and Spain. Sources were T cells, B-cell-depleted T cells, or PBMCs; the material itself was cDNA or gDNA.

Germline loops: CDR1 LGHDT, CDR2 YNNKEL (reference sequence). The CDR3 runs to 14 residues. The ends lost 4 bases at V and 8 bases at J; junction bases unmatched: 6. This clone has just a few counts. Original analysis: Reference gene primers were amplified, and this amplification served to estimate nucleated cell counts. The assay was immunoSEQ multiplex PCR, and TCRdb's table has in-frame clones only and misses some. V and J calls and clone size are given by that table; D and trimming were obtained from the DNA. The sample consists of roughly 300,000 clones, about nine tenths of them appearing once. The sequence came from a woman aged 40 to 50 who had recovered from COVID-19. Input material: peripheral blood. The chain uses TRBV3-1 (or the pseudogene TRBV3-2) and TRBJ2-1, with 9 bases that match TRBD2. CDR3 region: CASSPGVAGDEQFF. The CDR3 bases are TGTGCCAGCAGCCCCGGGGTAGCGGGGGATGAGCAGTTCTTC.